This TCR beta chain was retrieved from a study of metastatic and nonmetastatic thyroid tumors (dated by TCRdb to about 2020). General notes on the study: Repertoires from peripheral blood and from tumor or nodule tissue samples of malignant and benign thyroid patients were compared.

This clone was found a few times. The antigen it recognizes is unknown. No base qualities exist here, and no much larger clone lies one base off it. The library was prepared using PCR. Sequenced using an Illumina HiSeq 4000. High-throughput sequencing was used to profile the TCR beta-chain CDR3 region of every patient. In the source study's methods: Drawing on CDR3 differences between clinicopathological groups, the researchers built a classifier meant to tell apart patients with distant-metastatic papillary thyroid cancer. The Shannon index was used to measure repertoire diversity, and the Morisita-Horn index was used to measure how similar tumor and blood repertoires were. TCRdb redid the processing of the public reads, applying fastp at Q25 and MiXCR, and retained in-frame beta chains. The V and J calls here are based on TCRdb, not the publication. The sample profile shows about 31,000 clones; about 21% of them were found once. Under 25% of the sample lies in the top ten.

The CDR3 contains 12 residues, cysteine and phenylalanine counted. This entry keeps only the CDR3 DNA: 36 bases, framed from base 1. As encoded in the germline V gene, CDR1 is SGDLS while CDR2 is YYNGEE. V is shortened by 7 bases, J by 8 bases, and the region joining them spans 15 bases. None of the patients had been given any treatment before thyroid surgery. The study retrospectively analysed patient clinical samples collected from the early 2010s to the late 2010s using T-cell receptor beta sequencing. Beyond this particular receptor, the publication reports: In both blood and tumor samples, malignant tumors were reported to have significantly higher TCR beta diversity than benign nodules.

The chain joins TRBV9 to TRBJ1-2, and TRBD1 may be the D gene, going by 6 matching bases. The clonotype comes from a female donor with papillary thyroid cancer or a benign thyroid nodule (not recorded which). Some clones in this sample may be carry-over from other donors' samples. Sequencing was carried out using blood. The CDR3 reads CASSGGAEGYTF. The nucleotide sequence is TGTGCCAGCTCCGGGGGCGCGGAGGGCTACACCTTC.